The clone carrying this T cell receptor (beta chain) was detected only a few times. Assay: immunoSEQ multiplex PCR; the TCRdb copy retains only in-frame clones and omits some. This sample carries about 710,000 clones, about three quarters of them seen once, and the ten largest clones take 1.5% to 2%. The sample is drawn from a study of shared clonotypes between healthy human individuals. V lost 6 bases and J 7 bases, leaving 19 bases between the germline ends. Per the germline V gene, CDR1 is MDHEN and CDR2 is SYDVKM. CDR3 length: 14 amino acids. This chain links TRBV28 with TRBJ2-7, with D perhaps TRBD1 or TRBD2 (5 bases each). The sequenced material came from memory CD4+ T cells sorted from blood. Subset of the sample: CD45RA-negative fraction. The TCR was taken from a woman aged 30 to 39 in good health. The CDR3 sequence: CASRPISGAREQYF. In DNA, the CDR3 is TGTGCCAGCAGACCTATCTCCGGGGCGCGGGAGCAGTACTTC.